The clone carrying this T cell receptor (beta chain) was found once. Its antigen is unidentified. This record belongs to a study of blood T cells in healthy people across ages. Overall study results and limits: Per-million-T-cell TCR beta diversity fell roughly linearly with age. Versus aged donors, long-lived donors had higher diversity and more naive CD4+ cells.

Germline lookup yields CDR1 SGHTA and CDR2 FQGNSA. The CDR3 loop spans 16 amino acids. Losses at the gene ends were 4 bases for V and 0 bases for J; bases not matched to a gene: 5. Using a J-beta primer mix together with a sample-barcoded 5' primer, a second PCR was run for roughly 7 to 12 cycles. MiXCR, run by TCRdb on the 5' RACE reads, gives a single entry per CDR3 protein. The sample has hundreds of thousands of distinct CDR3 sequences, less than 45% seen once. Per sample, at least 5 micrograms of total RNA were extracted. This clonotype was obtained from a man older than 75 in good health. The V and J genes are TRBV7-2 and TRBJ2-2; the match to TRBD1 covers 7 bases. Sequencing was performed on blood. The CDR3 loop reads CASSWRGGANTGELFF. The CDR3 bases are TGTGCCAGCAGCTGGAGAGGGGGCGCGAACACCGGGGAGCTGTTTTTT.